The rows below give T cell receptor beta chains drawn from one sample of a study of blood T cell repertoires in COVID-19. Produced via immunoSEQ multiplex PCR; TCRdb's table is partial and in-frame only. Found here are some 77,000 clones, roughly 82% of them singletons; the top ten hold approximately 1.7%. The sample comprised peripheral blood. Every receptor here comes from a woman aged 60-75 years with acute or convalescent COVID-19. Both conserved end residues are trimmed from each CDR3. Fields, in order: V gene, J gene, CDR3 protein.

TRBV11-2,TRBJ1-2,ASSRLGQIYGYT
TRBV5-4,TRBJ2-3,ASSFSGGNQADTQY
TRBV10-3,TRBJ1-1,AIRQGAGGEAF
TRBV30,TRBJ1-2,AYSRQDVLLGYT
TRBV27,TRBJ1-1,ASSYNRRMNTEAF
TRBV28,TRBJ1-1,ASSPPTGVRTEAF
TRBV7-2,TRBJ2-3,ASSSTTGRTDTQY
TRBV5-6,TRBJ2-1,ASSSRLGTGSYNEQF
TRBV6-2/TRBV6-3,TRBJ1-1,ASSYLRGTAKNTEAF
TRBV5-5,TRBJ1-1,ASSLWGEHTEAF
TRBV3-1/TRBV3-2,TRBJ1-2,ASSQVTGPLSGYT
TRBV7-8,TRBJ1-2,ASSLRTGRGYT
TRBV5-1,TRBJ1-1,ASSFLSGGRGSEAF
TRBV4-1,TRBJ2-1,ASSHPTGRGARNEQF
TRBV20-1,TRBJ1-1,SASHIPGQGTEAF
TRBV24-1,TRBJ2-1,ATSLTGTGYNEQF
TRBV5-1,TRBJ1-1,ASSLRGAKTEAF
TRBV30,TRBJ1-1,AWETWNTEAF
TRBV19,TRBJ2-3,ASRSGVGGTDTQY
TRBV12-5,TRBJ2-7,ASALGHNSYEQY
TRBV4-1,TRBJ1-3,ASSQASGRVSGNTIY
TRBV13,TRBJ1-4,ASSFGEKLF
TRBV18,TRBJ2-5,ASSPQLNIEPGETQY
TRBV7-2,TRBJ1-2,ASSLYSGPQGYGYT
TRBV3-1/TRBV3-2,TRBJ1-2,ASSPRQGAWYQYGYT
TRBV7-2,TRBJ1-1,ASSLGRNTEAF
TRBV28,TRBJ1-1,ASSLGGQGAITEAF
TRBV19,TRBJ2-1,ASRTSGGYNEQF
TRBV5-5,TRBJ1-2,ASSFSSGAQYYGYT
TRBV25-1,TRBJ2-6,ASTRQGSGANVLT
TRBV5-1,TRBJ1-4,ASSFYGTNEKLF
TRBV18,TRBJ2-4,ASSPRAKNIQY
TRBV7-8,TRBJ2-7,ASSLALTARGEQY
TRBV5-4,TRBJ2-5,ASSRTGTGGNQETQY
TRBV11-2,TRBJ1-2,ASSSRQGPR
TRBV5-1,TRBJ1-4,ASSLKREINEKLF
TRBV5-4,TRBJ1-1,ASSSAGANTEAF
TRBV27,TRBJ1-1,ASSPWTGRPEAF
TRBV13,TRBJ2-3,ASSFHQRDSDTQY
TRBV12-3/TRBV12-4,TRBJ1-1,ASRLQGGSEAF
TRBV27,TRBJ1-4,ASRSRGGLEKLF
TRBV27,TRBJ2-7,ASSSLPVMEQY
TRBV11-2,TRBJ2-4,ASTKVGGAKNIQY
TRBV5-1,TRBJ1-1,ASSEDGQGVTEAF
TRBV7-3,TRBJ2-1,ASSPGAFTYNEQF
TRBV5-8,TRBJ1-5,ASSLQGGNQPQH
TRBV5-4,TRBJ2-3,ASSLAGGSTDTQY
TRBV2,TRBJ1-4,ASSEAIRGRFNEKLF
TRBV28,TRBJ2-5,ASSESGQAPKETQY
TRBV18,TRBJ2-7,ASSPESGTSYEQY
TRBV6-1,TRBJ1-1,ASSEHSPGRTEAF
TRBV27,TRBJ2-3,ASRRENTDTQY
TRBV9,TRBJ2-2,ASSVGQGPGELF